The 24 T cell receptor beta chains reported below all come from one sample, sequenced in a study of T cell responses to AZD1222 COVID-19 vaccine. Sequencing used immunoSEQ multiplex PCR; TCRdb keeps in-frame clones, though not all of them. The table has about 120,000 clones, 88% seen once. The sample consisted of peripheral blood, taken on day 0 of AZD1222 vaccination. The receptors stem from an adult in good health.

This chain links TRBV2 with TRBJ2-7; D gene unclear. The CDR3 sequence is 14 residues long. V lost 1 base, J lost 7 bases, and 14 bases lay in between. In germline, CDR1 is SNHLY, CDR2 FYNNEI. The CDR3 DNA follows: TGTGCCAGCAGTGAAGATCCGACCATTAGGGAGCAGTACTTC. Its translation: CASSEDPTIREQYF.

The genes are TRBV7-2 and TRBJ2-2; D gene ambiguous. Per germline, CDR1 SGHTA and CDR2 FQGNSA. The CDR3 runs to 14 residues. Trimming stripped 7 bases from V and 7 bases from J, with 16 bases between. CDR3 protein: CASTGRSGFGELFF. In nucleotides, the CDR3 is TGTGCCAGCACCGGACGGTCGGGTTTCGGGGAGCTGTTTTTT.

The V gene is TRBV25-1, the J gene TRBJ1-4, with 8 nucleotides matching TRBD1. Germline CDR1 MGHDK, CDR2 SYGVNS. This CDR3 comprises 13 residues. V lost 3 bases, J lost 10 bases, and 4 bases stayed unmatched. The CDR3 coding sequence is TGTGCCAGCAGTGACGACAGGGGCCTAAAACTGTTTTTT. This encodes CASSDDRGLKLFF.

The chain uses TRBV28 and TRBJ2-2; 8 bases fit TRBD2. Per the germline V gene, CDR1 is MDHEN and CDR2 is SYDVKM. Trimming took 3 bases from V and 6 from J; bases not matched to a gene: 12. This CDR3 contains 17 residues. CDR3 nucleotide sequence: TGTGCCAGCAGTTTCCAGAGGCAGCGGGAGAAGTCCGGGGAGCTGTTTTTT. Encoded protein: CASSFQRQREKSGELFF. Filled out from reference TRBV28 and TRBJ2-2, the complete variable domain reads DVKVTQSSRYLVKRTGEKVFLECVQDMDHENMFWYRQDPGLGLRLIYFSYDVKMKEKGDIPEGYSVSREKKERFSLILESASTNQTSMYLCASSFQRQREKSGELFFGEGSRLTVL.

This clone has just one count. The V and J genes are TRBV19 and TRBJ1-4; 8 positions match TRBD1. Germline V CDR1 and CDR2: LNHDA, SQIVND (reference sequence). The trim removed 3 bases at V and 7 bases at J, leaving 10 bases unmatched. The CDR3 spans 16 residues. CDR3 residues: CASSIGTGSSVEKLFF. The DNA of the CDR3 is TGTGCCAGTAGTATCGGGACAGGCTCCTCTGTTGAAAAACTGTTTTTT.

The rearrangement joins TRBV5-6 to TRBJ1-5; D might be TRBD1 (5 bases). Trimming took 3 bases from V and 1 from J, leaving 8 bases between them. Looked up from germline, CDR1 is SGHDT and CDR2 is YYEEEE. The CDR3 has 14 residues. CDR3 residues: CASSWAGSNQPQHF. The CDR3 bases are TGTGCCAGCAGCTGGGCAGGGAGCAATCAGCCCCAGCATTTT.

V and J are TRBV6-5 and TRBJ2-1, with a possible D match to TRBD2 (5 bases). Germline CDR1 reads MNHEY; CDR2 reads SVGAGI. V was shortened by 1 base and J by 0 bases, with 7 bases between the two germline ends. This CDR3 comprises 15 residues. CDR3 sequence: CASSYLGSSYNEQFF. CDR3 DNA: TGTGCCAGCAGTTACTTGGGGAGCTCCTACAATGAGCAGTTCTTC.

The CDR3 DNA is TGTGCCTGGAGCGTCGGACAGGGCGTCTACACCTTC. Translation gives CAWSVGQGVYTF. The chain carries TRBV30 and TRBJ1-2, with 8 nucleotides matching TRBD1. This CDR3 comprises 12 residues. V lost 3 bases and J lost 10; bases outside the gene matches: 7. The germline CDR1 and CDR2 sequences are GTSNPN and SVGIG (reference sequence).

This CDR3 is CASSLAGGLGPQHF. CDR3 nucleotides: TGTGCCAGCAGCTTAGCAGGGGGCCTTGGGCCCCAGCATTTT. The rearrangement uses TRBV7-8 and TRBJ1-5; 7 nucleotides match TRBD1. Trimming cost V 0 bases and J 9 bases; bases outside gene matches: 5. CDR3 length equals 14 residues. The V gene's germline CDR1 is SGHVS and CDR2 FQNEAQ.

CDR3 sequence reads: CASSFGSYSYNSPLHF. In DNA, the CDR3 is TGCGCCAGCAGCTTCGGCAGCTACTCCTATAATTCACCCCTCCACTTT. The V gene is TRBV5-1, the J gene TRBJ1-6; D not certain. Trimming took 2 bases from V and 0 from J, leaving 9 bases between them. Germline loops: CDR1 SGHRS, CDR2 YFSETQ. CDR3 length: 16 amino acids.

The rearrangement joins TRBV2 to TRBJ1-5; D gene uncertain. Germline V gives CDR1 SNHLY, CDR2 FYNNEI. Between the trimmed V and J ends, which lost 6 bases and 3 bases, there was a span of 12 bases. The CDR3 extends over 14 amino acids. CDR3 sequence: CASSKGRDNQPQHF. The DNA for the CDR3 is TGTGCCAGCAGCAAGGGCCGGGACAATCAGCCCCAGCATTTT.

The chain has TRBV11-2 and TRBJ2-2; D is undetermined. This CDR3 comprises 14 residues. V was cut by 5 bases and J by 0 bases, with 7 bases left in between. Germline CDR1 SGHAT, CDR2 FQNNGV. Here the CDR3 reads CASSNHANTGELFF. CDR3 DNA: TGTGCCAGCAGCAACCACGCGAACACCGGGGAGCTGTTTTTT.

In DNA form, the CDR3 reads TGTGCCACCAGCAGAGATCCCCAGGGGGCGAGGAATGAGCAGTTCTTC. Translated: CATSRDPQGARNEQFF. The chain carries TRBV15 and TRBJ2-1, with 8 nucleotides matching TRBD1. The germline V gene encodes CDR1 LNHNV and CDR2 YYDKDF (reference sequence). With 0 bases clipped from V and 7 bases from J, the junction kept 8 bases outside the gene matches. The length of the CDR3 is 16 residues.

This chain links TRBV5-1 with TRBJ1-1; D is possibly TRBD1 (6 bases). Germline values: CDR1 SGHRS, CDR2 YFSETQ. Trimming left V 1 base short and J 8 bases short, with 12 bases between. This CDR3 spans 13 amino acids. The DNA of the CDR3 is TGCGCCAGCAGCTTGTTGACAGGTATCGAAGCTTTCTTT. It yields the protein CASSLLTGIEAFF.

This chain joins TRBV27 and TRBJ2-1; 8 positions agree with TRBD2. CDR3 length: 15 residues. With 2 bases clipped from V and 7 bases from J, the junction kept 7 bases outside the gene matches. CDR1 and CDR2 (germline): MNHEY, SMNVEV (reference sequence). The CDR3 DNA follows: TGTGCCAGCAGTTTAGACGCGGGGGGAGGAAATGAGCAGTTCTTC. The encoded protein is CASSLDAGGGNEQFF.

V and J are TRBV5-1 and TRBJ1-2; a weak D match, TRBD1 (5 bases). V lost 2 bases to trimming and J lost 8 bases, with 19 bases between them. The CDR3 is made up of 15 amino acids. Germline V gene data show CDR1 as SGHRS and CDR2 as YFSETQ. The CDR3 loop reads CASSFGSGGTYGYTF. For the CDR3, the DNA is TGCGCCAGCAGCTTCGGAAGTGGTGGGACCTACGGCTACACCTTC.

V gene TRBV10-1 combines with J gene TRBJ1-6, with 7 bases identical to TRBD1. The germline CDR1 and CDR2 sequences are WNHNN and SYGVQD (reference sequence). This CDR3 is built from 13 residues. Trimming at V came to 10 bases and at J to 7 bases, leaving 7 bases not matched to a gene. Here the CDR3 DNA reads TGCGCCACTTCCCGGGACAGCAATTCACCCCTCCACTTT. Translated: CATSRDSNSPLHF.

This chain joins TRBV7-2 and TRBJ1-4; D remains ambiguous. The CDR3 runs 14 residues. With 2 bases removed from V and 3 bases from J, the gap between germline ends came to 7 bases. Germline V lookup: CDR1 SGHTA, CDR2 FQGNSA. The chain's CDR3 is CASSLFLANEKLFF. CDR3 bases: TGTGCCAGCAGCTTATTCCTTGCTAATGAAAAACTGTTTTTT.

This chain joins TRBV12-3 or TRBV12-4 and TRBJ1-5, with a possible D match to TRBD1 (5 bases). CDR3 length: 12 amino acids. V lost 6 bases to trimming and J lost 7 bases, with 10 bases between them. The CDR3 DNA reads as TGTGCCAGCAGCCGGGGCCGGCAGCCCCAGCATTTT. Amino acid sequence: CASSRGRQPQHF.

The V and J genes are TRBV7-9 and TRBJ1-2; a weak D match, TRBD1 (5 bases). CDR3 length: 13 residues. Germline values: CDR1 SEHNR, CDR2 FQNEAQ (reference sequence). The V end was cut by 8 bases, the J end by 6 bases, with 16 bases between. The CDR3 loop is CASDEQEINGYTF. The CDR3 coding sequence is TGTGCCAGCGATGAACAGGAGATCAATGGCTACACCTTC.

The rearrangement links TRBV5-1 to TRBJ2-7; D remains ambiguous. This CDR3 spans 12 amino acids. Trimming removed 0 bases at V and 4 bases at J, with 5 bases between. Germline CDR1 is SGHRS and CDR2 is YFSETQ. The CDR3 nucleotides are TGCGCCAGCAGCTTGGACATTTACGAGCAGTACTTC. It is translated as CASSLDIYEQYF.

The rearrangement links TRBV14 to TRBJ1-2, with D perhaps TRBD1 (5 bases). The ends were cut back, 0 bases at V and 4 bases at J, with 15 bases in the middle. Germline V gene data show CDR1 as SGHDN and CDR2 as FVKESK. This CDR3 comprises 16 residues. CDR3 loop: CASSQDVRQGSYGYTF. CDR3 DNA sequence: TGTGCCAGCAGCCAAGACGTCCGTCAGGGTAGCTATGGCTACACCTTC.

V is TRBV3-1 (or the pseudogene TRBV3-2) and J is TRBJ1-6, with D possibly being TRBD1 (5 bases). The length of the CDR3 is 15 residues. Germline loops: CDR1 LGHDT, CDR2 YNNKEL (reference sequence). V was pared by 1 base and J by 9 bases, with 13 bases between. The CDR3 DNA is TGTGCCAGCAGCCAAGTAACCGGGACGGGTTCACCCCTCCACTTT. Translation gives CASSQVTGTGSPLHF.

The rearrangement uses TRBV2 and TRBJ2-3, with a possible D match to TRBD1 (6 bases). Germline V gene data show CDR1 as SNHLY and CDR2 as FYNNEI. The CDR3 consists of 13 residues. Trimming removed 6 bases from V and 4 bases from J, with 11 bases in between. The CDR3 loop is CASRVDRSDTQYF. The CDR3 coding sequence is TGTGCCAGCAGAGTTGACAGGTCAGATACGCAGTATTTT.